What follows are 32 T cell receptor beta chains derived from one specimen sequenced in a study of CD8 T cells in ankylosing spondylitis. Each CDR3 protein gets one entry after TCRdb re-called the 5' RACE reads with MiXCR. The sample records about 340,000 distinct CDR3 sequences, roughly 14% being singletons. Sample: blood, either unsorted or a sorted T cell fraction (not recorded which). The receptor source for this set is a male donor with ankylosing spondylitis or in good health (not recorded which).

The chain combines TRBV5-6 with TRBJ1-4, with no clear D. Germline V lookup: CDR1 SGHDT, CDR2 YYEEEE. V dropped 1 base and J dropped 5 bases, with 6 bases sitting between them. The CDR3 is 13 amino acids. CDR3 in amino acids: CASSLTTNEKLFF. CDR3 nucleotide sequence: TGTGCCAGCAGCTTGACCACGAATGAAAAACTGTTTTTT.

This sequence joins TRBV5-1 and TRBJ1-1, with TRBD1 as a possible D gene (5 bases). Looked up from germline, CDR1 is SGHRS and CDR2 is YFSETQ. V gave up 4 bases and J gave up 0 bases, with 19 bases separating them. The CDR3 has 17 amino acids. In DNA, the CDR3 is TGCGCCAGCAGCCCGGGGCCCCTGGGACGGATGAACACTGAAGCTTTCTTT. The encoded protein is CASSPGPLGRMNTEAFF.

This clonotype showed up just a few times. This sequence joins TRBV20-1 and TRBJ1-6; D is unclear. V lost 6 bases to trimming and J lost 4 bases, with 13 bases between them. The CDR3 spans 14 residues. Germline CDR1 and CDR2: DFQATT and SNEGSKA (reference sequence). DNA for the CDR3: TGCAGTGCCCCGGACGGAACGTATAATTCACCCCTCCACTTT. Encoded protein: CSAPDGTYNSPLHF.

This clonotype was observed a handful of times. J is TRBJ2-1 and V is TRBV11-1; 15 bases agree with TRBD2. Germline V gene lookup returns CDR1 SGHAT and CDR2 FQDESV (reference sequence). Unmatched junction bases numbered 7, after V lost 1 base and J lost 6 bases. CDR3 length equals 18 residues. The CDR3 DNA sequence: TGTGCCAGCAGCTTAGACTGGACTAGCGGGAGGGCCGTCAATGAGCAGTTCTTC. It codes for CASSLDWTSGRAVNEQFF. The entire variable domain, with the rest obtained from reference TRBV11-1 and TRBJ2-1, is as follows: EAEVAQSPRYKITEKSQAVAFWCDPISGHATLYWYRQILGQGPELLVQFQDESVVDDSQLPKDRFSAERLKGVDSTLKIQPAELGDSAMYLCASSLDWTSGRAVNEQFFGPGTRLTVL.

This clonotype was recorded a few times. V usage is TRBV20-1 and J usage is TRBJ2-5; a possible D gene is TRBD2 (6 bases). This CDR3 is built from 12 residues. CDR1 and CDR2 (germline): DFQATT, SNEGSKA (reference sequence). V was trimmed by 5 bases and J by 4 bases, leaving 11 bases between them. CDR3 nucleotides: TGCAGTGCTGGGTGGGGAGGAGAGACCCAGTACTTC. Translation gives CSAGWGGETQYF.

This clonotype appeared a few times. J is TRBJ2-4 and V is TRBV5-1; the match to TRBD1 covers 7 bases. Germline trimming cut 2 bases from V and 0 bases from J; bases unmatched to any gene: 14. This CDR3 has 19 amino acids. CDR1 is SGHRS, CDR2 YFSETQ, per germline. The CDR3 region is CASSLGIGGLSQAKNIQYF. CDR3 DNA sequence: TGCGCCAGCAGCTTAGGGATAGGGGGCCTCAGCCAAGCCAAAAACATTCAGTACTTC.

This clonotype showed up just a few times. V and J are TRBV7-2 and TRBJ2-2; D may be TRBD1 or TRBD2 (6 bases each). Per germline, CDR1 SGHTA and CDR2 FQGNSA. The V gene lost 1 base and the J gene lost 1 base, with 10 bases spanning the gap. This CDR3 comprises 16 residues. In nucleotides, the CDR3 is TGTGCCAGCAGCTTAGAGGGGGGCAAGAACACCGGGGAGCTGTTTTTT. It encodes CASSLEGGKNTGELFF.

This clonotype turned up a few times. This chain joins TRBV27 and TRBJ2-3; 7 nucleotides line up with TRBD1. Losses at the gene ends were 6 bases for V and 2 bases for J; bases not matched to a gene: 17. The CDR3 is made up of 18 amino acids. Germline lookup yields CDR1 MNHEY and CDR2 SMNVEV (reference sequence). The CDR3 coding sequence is TGTGCCAGCAGCCTCCTTTTATCAATGGGACAGCCCACAGATACGCAGTATTTT. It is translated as CASSLLLSMGQPTDTQYF.

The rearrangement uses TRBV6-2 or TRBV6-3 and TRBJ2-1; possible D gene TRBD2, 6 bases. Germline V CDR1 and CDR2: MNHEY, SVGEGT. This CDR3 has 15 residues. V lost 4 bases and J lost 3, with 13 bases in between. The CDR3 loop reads CASSLSWRDYNEQFF. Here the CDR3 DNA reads TGTGCCAGCAGTTTAAGTTGGCGGGACTACAATGAGCAGTTCTTC.

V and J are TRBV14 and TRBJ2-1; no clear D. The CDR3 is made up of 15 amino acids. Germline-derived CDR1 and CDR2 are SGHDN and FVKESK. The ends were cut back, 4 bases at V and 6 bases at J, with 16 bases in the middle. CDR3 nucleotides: TGTGCCAGCAGCCGAGAGCAACAGTGGGGCAATGAGCAGTTCTTC. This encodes CASSREQQWGNEQFF. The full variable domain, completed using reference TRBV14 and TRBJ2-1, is EAGVTQFPSHSVIEKGQTVTLRCDPISGHDNLYWYRRVMGKEIKFLLHFVKESKQDESGMPNNRFLAERTGGTYSTLKVQPAELEDSGVYFCASSREQQWGNEQFFGPGTRLTVL.

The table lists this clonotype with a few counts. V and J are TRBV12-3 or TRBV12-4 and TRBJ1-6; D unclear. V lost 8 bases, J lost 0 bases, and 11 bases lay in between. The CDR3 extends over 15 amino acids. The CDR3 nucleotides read TGTGCCAGCCAACCCCGGGGCTCCTATAATTCACCCCTCCACTTT. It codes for CASQPRGSYNSPLHF.

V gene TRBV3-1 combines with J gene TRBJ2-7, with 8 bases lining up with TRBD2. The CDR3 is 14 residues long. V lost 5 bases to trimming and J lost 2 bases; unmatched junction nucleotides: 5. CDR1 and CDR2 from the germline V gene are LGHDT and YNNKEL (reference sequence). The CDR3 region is CASSKGLGPYEQYF. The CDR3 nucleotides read TGTGCCAGCAGCAAGGGACTAGGCCCCTACGAGCAGTACTTC.

The chain's CDR3 is CASSLEQITDTQYF. The CDR3 coding sequence is TGCGCCAGCAGCTTGGAACAGATCACAGATACGCAGTATTTT. The chain carries TRBV5-1 and TRBJ2-3; D is ambiguous. Trimming took off 0 bases at V and 2 bases at J, with 7 bases between the two ends. The CDR3 spans 14 residues. Germline CDR1 and CDR2: SGHRS and YFSETQ. Combining the CDR3 with reference TRBV5-1 and TRBJ2-3 gives the whole variable domain KAGVTQTPRYLIKTRGQQVTLSCSPISGHRSVSWYQQTPGQGLQFLFEYFSETQRNKGNFPGRFSGRQFSNSRSEMNVSTLELGDSALYLCASSLEQITDTQYFGPGTRLTVL.

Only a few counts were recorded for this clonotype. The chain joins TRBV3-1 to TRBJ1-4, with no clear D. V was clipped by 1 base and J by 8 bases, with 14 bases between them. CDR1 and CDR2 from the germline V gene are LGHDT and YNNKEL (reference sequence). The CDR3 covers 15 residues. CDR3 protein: CASSQGEDGREKLFF. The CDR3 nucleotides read TGTGCCAGCAGCCAAGGAGAGGATGGTCGGGAAAAACTGTTTTTT.

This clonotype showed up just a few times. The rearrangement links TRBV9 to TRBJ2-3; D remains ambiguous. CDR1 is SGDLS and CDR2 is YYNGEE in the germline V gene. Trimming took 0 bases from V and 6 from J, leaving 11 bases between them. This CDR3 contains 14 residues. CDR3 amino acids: CASSVDWVADTQYF. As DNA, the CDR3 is TGTGCCAGCAGCGTAGACTGGGTGGCGGATACGCAGTATTTT.

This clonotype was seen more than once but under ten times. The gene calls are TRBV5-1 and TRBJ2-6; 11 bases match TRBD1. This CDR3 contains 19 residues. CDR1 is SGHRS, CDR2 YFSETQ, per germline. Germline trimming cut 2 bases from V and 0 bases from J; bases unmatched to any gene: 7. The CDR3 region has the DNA TGCGCCAGCAGCTTTCAGGACAGGGGGCGCGACTCTGGGGCCAACGTCCTGACTTTC. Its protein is CASSFQDRGRDSGANVLTF.

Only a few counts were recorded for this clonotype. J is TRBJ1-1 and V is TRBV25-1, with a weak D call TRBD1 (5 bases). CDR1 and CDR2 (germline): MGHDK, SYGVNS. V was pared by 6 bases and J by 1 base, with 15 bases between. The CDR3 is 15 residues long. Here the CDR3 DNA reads TGTGCCAGCAGGGACAACTTAGTCAGGAACACTGAAGCTTTCTTT. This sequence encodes CASRDNLVRNTEAFF. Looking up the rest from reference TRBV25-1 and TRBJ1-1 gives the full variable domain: EADIYQTPRYLVIGTGKKITLECSQTMGHDKMYWYQQDPGMELHLIHYSYGVNSTEKGDLSSESTVSRIRTEHFPLTLESARPSHTSQYLCASRDNLVRNTEAFFGQGTRLTVV.

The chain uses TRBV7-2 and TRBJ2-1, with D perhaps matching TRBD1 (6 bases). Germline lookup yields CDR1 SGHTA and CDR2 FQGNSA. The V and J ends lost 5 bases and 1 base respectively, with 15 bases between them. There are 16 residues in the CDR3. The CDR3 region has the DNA TGTGCCAGCAGCCTAATGGACAGAAGGTCCTACAATGAGCAGTTCTTC. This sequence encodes CASSLMDRRSYNEQFF. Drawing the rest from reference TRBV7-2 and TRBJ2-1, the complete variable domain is GAGVSQSPSNKVTEKGKDVELRCDPISGHTALYWYRQSLGQGLEFLIYFQGNSAPDKSGLPSDRFSAERTGGSVSTLTIQRTQQEDSAVYLCASSLMDRRSYNEQFFGPGTRLTVL.

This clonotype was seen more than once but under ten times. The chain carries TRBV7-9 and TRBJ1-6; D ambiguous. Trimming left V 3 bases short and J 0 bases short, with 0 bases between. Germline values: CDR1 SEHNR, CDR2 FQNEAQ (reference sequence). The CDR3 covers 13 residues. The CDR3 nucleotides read TGTGCCAGCAGCTTCTCCTATAATTCACCCCTCCACTTT. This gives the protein CASSFSYNSPLHF.

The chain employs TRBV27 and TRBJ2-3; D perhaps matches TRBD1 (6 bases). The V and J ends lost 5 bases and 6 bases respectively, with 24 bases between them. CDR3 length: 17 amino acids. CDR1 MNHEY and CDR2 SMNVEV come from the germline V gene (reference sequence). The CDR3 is CASSELYGTGPGDTQYF. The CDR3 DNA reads TGTGCCAGCAGTGAATTGTACGGAACAGGGCCCGGCGATACGCAGTATTTT.

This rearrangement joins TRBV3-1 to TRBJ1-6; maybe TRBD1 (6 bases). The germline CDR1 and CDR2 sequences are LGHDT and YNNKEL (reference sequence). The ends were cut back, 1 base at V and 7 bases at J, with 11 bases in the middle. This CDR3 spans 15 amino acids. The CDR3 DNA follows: TGTGCCAGCAGCCAAGCCTCAGGGGTGAATTCACCCCTCCACTTT. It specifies CASSQASGVNSPLHF.

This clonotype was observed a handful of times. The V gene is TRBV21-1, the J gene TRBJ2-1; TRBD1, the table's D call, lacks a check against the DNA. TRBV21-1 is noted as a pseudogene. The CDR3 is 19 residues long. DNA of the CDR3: TGTGCCAGCAGCGGACAGGGGGCGGATAAACAGCGTGGCTACAATGAGCAGTTCTTC. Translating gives CASSGQGADKQRGYNEQFF.

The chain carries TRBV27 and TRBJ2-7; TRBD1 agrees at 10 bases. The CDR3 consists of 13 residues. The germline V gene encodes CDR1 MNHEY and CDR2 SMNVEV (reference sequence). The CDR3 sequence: CAVRDRGSYEQYF. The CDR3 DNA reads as TGTGCTGTGCGGGACAGGGGTAGTTACGAGCAGTACTTC.

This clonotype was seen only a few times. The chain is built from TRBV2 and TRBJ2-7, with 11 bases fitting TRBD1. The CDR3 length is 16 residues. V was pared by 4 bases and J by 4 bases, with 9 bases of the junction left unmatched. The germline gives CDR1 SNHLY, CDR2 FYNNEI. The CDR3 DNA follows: TGTGCCAGCAGTGCCTCCGGGACAGGGGGAGGGTACGAGCAGTACTTC. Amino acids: CASSASGTGGGYEQYF.

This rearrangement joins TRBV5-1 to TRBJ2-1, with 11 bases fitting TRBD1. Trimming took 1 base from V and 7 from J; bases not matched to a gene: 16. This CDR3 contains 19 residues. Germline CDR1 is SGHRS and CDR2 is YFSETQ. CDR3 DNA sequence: TGCGCCAGCAGCTTGAGGACAGGGGGCGAGGTCTCCCTAAGGAATGAGCAGTTCTTC. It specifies CASSLRTGGEVSLRNEQFF.

CDR3 coding DNA: TGTGCCAGCAGCTTGGGACTAGCGGGTCAAGAGACCCAGTACTTC. Protein product: CASSLGLAGQETQYF. The V call is TRBV7-2, the J call TRBJ2-5; TRBD2 matches 12 bases. Germline V gives CDR1 SGHTA, CDR2 FQGNSA. With 3 bases clipped from V and 2 bases from J, the junction kept 1 base outside the gene matches. This CDR3 spans 15 amino acids. Drawing the rest from reference TRBV7-2 and TRBJ2-5, the complete variable domain is GAGVSQSPSNKVTEKGKDVELRCDPISGHTALYWYRQSLGQGLEFLIYFQGNSAPDKSGLPSDRFSAERTGGSVSTLTIQRTQQEDSAVYLCASSLGLAGQETQYFGPGTRLLVL.

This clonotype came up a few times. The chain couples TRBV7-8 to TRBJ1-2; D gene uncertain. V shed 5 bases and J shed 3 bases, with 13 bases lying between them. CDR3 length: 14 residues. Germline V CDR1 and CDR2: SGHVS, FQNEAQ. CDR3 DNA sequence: TGTGCCAGCAGCCGTGACACCACCTACTATGGCTACACCTTC. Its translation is CASSRDTTYYGYTF.

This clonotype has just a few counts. CDR3: CASSARTGNYGYTF. DNA for the CDR3: TGTGCCAGCAGTGCCCGGACGGGGAACTATGGCTACACCTTC. The rearrangement links TRBV12-3 or TRBV12-4 to TRBJ1-2, with D uncertain. V was clipped by 5 bases and J by 2 bases, with 12 bases between them. The length of the CDR3 is 14 residues.

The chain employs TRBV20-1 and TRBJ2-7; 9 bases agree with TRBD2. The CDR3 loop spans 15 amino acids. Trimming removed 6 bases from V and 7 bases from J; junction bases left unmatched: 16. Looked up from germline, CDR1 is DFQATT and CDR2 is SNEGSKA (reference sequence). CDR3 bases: TGCAGTGCATGGAGAGGCGGGAGGGCAGACCGGGAGCAGTACTTC. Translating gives CSAWRGGRADREQYF.

This CDR3 reads CASTRAGTSGYNEQFF. The CDR3 nucleotides are TGTGCCAGCACTAGGGCCGGGACTAGCGGCTACAATGAGCAGTTCTTC. The chain combines TRBV6-1 with TRBJ2-1; 11 nucleotides line up with TRBD2. The CDR3 has 16 amino acids. Unmatched junction bases numbered 8, after V lost 7 bases and J lost 3 bases. Germline V gene data show CDR1 as MNHNS and CDR2 as SASEGT.

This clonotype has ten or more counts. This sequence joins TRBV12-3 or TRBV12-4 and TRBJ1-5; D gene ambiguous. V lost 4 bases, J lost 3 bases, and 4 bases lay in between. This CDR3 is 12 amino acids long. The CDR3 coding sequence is TGTGCCAGCAGTTCGTACAATCAGCCCCAGCATTTT. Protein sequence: CASSSYNQPQHF.

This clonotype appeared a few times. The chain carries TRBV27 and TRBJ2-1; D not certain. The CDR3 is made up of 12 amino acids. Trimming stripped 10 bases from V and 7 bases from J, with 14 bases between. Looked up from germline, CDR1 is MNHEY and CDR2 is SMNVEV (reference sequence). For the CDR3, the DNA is TGTGCCACCAAAAGACTCGGGAATGAGCAGTTCTTC. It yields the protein CATKRLGNEQFF.